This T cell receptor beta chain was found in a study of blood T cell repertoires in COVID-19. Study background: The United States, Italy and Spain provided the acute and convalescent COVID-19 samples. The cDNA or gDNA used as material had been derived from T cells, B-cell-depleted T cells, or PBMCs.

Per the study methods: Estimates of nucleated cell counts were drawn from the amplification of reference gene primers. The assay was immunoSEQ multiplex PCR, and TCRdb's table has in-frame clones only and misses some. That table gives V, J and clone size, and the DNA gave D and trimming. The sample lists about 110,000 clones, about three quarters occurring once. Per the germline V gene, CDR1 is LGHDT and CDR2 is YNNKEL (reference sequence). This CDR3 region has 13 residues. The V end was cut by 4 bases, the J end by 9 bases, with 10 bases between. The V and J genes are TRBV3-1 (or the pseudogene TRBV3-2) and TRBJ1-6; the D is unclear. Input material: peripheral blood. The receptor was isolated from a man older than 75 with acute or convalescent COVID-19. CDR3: CASSPDNFSPLHF. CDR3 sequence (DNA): TGTGCCAGCAGCCCCGACAATTTTTCACCCCTCCACTTT.